The source of this T cell receptor (beta chain) is a study of Graves' ophthalmopathy and Graves' hyperthyroidism. Study-wide findings and caveats: Both an approximately 68% sensitivity and an approximately 72% specificity characterized the model's predictions of ophthalmopathy progression.

Uncontrolled infections, pregnancy, lactation or other autoimmune diseases led to patient exclusion. This clonotype appeared a single time. The antigen is unknown. CDR3 length: 14 amino acids. V was shortened by 4 bases and J by 11 bases, with 19 bases between the two germline ends. Per germline, CDR1 SGHRS and CDR2 YFSETQ. Amplified TCR beta CDR3 regions were obtained using RNA transcripts as template. RT-PCR in the first round used HTBI primers; a second-round multiplex PCR followed. TCRdb redid the calling of the multiplex PCR reads with MiXCR, one entry per CDR3 protein. The table includes over a million distinct CDR3 sequences, less than 45% detected once.

This chain links TRBV5-1 with TRBJ1-5; D perhaps matches TRBD1 (5 bases). This receptor was identified in an adult man with Graves' hyperthyroidism. Sample: peripheral blood or thyroid tissue (not recorded which). CDR3 coding DNA: TGCGCCAGCAGCCCGGGGACTAACCAAGAGACCCAGCATTTT. It encodes CASSPGTNQETQHF.